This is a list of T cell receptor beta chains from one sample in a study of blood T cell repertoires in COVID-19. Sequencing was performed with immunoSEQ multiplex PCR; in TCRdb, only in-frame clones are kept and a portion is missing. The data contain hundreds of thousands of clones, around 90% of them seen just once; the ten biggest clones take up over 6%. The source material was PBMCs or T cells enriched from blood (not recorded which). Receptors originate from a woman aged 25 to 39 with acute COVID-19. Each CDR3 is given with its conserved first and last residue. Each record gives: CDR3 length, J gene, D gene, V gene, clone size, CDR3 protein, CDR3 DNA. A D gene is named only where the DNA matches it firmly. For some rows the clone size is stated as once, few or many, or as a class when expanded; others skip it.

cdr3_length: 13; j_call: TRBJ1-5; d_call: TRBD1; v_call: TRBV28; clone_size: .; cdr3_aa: CATQDRRNQPQHF; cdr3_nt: TGTGCCACCCAGGACAGGCGCAATCAGCCCCAGCATTTT
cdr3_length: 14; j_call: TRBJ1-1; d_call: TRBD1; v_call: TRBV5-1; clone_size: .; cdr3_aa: CASQTGGADTEAFF; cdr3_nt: TGCGCCAGTCAGACAGGGGGCGCGGACACTGAAGCTTTCTTT
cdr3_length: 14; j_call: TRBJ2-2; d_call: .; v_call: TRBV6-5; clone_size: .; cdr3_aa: CASRNYNRAGELFF; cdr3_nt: TGTGCCAGCAGAAATTACAACAGGGCCGGGGAGCTGTTTTTT
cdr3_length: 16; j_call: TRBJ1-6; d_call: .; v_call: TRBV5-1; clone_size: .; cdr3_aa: CASSFTRGSYNSPLHF; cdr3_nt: TGCGCCAGCAGCTTTACAAGGGGCTCCTATAATTCACCCCTCCACTTT
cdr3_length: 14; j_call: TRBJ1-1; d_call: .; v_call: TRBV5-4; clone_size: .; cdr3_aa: CASSVQGLNTEAFF; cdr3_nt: TGTGCCAGCAGCGTACAGGGTTTGAACACTGAAGCTTTCTTT
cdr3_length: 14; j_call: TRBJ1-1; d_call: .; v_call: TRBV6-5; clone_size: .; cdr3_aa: CASSLQGRNTEAFF; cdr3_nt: TGTGCCAGCAGCCTACAGGGCCGGAACACTGAAGCTTTCTTT
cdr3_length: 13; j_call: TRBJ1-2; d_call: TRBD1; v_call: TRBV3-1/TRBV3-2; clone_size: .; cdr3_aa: CASTKDRVNGYTF; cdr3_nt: TGTGCCAGCACCAAAGACAGGGTAAATGGCTACACCTTC
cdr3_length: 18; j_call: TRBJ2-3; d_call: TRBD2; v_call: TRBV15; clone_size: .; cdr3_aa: CATSRGGAGEFSTDTQYF; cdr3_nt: TGTGCCACCAGCAGAGGTGGAGCGGGAGAATTTTCGACAGATACGCAGTATTTT
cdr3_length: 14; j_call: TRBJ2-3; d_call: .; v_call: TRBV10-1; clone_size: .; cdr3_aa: CASSSGGGTDTQYF; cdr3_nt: TGCGCCAGCAGTAGTGGCGGTGGCACAGATACGCAGTATTTT
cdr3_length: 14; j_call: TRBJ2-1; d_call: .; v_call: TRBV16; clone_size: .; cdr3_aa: CASSRGDSYNEQFF; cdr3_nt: TGTGCCAGCAGCCGGGGGGACAGTTACAATGAGCAGTTCTTC
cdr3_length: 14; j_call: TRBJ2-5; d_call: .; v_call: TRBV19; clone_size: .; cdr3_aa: CASSIIGAAETQYF; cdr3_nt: TGTGCCAGTAGTATTATTGGAGCCGCCGAGACCCAGTACTTC
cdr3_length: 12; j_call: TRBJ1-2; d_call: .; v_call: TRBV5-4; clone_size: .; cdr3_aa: CASSLVSDGYTF; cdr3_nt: TGTGCCAGCAGCTTGGTGTCGGATGGCTACACCTTC
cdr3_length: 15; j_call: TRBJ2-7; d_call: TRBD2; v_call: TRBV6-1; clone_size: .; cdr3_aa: CASSEVSGRRDEQYF; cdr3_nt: TGTGCCAGCAGTGAAGTTAGCGGGAGACGGGACGAGCAGTACTTC
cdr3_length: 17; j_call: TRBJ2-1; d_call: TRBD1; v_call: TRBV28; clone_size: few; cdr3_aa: CASTLSLGTAQGNEQFF; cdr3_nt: TGTGCCAGCACCCTATCCCTCGGGACAGCTCAAGGCAATGAGCAGTTCTTC
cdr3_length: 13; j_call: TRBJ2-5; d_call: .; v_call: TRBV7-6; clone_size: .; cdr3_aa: CASSKAGVETQYF; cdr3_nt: TGTGCCAGCAGCAAGGCGGGTGTCGAGACCCAGTACTTC
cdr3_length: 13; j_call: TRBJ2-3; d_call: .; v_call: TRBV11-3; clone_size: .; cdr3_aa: CASSLALPDTQYF; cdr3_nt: TGTGCCAGCAGCTTAGCTCTCCCAGATACGCAGTATTTT
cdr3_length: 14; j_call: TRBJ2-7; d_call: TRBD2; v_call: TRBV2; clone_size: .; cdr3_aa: CASRAVAGGPEQYF; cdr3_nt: TGTGCCAGCAGAGCGGTAGCGGGGGGTCCCGAGCAGTACTTC
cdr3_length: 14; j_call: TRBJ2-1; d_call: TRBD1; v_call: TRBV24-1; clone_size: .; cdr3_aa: CATSEGQGTNEQFF; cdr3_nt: TGTGCCACCAGTGAGGGACAGGGGACGAATGAGCAGTTCTTC
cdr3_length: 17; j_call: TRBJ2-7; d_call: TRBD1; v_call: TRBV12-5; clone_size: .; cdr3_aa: CASGFNRGLAGAYEQYF; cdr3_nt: TGTGCTAGTGGTTTTAACAGGGGGCTAGCCGGGGCCTACGAGCAGTACTTC
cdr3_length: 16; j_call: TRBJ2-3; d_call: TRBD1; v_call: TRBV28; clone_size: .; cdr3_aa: CASSSDRGTRTDTQYF; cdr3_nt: TGTGCCAGCAGTTCGGACAGGGGGACCCGCACAGATACGCAGTATTTT
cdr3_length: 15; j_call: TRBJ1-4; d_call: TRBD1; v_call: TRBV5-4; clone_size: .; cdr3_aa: CASSLDRATNEKLFF; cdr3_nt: TGTGCCAGCAGCCTAGACAGGGCGACTAATGAAAAACTGTTTTTT
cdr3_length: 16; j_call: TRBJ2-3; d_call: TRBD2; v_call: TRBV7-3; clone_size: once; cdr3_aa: CASSSGLAYNTDTQYF; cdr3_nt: TGTGCCAGCAGCTCAGGACTAGCGTATAACACAGATACGCAGTATTTT
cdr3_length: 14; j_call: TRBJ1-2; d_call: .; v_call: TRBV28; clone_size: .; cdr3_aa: CASSPSGGTYGYTF; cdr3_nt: TGTGCCAGCAGTCCCAGTGGCGGAACATATGGCTACACCTTC
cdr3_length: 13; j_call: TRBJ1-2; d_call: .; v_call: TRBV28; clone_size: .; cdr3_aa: CASSFLPGYGYTF; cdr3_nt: TGTGCCAGCAGTTTCTTGCCGGGATATGGCTACACCTTC
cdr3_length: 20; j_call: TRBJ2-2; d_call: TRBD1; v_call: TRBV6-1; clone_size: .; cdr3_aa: CASSEATDRVWFRNTGELFF; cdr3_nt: TGTGCCAGCAGTGAAGCAACGGACAGGGTCTGGTTCAGGAACACCGGGGAGCTGTTTTTT
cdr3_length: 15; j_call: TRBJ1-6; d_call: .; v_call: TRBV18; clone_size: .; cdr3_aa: CASSRRAPADSPLHF; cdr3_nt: TGTGCCAGCTCACGACGTGCTCCTGCGGATTCACCCCTCCACTTT
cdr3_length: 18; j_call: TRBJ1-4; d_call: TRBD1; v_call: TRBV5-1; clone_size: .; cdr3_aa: CASSLGDRGSSTNEKLFF; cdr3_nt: TGCGCCAGCAGCTTGGGCGACAGGGGAAGTTCAACTAATGAAAAACTGTTTTTT
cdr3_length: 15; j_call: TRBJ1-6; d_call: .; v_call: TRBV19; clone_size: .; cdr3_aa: CASQAVPNKNSPLHF; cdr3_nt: TGTGCCAGTCAGGCAGTCCCAAATAAAAATTCACCCCTCCACTTT
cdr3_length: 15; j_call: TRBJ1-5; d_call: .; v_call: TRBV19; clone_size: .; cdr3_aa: CASSYWDIGNQPQHF; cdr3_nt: TGTGCCAGTAGTTATTGGGACATTGGTAATCAGCCCCAGCATTTT
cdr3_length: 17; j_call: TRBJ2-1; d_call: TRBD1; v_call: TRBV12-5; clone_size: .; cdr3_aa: CASGLGDRATSYNEQFF; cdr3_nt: TGTGCTAGTGGTTTGGGAGACAGGGCAACATCCTACAATGAGCAGTTCTTC
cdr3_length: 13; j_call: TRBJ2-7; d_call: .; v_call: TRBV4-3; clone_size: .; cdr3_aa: CASSHSEDWPQYF; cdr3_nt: TGCGCCAGCAGCCACTCAGAGGACTGGCCGCAGTACTTC
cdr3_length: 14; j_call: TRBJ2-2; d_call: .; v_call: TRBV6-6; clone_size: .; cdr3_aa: CAAWAGWMDGELFF; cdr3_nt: TGTGCCGCGTGGGCGGGATGGATGGACGGGGAGCTGTTTTTT
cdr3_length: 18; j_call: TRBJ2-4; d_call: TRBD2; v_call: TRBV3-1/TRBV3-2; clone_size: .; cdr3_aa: CASSPPSGRAFSKNIQYF; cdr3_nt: TGTGCCAGCAGCCCGCCTAGCGGGAGGGCCTTTTCAAAAAACATTCAGTACTTC
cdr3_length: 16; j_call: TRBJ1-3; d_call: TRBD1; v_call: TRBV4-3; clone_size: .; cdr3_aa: CASSQDSQGAGNTIYF; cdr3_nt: TGCGCCAGCAGCCAAGATAGCCAGGGGGCAGGAAACACCATATATTTT
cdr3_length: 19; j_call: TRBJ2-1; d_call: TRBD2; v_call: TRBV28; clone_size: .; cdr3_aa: CASSQLGLAGGSSYNEQFF; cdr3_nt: TGTGCCAGCAGCCAATTAGGACTAGCGGGGGGAAGCTCCTACAATGAGCAGTTCTTC
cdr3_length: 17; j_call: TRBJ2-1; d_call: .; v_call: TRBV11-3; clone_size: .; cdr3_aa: CASSPGATRVTYNEQFF; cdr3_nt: TGTGCCAGCAGCCCCGGTGCGACGAGAGTGACTTACAATGAGCAGTTCTTC
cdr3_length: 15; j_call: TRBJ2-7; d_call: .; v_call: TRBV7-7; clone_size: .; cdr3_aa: CASSLGGGISYEQYF; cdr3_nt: TGTGCTAGCAGCTTGGGTGGGGGGATATCCTACGAGCAGTACTTC
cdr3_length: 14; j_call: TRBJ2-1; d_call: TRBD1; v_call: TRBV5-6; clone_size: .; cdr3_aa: CASSYRGHLNEQFF; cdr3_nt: TGTGCCAGCAGCTACAGGGGCCATCTCAATGAGCAGTTCTTC
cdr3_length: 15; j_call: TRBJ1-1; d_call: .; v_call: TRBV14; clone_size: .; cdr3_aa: CASSQDWGRNTEAFF; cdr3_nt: TGTGCCAGCAGCCAGGACTGGGGAAGGAACACTGAAGCTTTCTTT
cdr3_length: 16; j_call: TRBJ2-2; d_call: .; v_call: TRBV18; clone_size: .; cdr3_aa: CASSPLPGSSTGELFF; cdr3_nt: TGTGCCAGCTCCCCGCTCCCGGGGTCCTCCACCGGGGAGCTGTTTTTT
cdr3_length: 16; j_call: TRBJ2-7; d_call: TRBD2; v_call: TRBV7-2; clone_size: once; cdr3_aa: CASSTAGTSGSNEQYF; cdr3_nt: TGTGCCAGCAGCACCGCCGGGACTAGCGGCTCAAACGAGCAGTACTTC
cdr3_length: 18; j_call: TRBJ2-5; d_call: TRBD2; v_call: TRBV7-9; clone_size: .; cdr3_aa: CASSFPSASGGARETQYF; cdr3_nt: TGTGCCAGCAGCTTTCCGTCGGCTAGCGGGGGGGCGCGGGAGACCCAGTACTTC
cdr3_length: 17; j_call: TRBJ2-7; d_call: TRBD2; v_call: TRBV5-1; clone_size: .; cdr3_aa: CASSRGTSGRGTYEQYF; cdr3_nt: TGCGCCAGCAGCCGCGGGACTAGCGGGAGGGGAACCTACGAGCAGTACTTC
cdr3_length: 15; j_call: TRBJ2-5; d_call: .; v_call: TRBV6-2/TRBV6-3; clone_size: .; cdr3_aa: CASSYGDLLQETQYF; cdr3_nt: TGTGCCAGCAGTTACGGAGACCTCCTCCAAGAGACCCAGTACTTC
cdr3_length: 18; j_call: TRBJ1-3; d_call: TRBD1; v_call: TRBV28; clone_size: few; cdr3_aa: CASSPLTGPYDSGNTIYF; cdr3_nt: TGTGCCAGCAGTCCGCTGACAGGGCCCTACGACTCTGGAAACACCATATATTTT
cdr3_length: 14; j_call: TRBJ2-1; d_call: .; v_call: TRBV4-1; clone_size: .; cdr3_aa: CASSSAATSPEQFF; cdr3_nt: TGCGCCAGCAGCAGTGCTGCAACTAGCCCTGAGCAGTTCTTC